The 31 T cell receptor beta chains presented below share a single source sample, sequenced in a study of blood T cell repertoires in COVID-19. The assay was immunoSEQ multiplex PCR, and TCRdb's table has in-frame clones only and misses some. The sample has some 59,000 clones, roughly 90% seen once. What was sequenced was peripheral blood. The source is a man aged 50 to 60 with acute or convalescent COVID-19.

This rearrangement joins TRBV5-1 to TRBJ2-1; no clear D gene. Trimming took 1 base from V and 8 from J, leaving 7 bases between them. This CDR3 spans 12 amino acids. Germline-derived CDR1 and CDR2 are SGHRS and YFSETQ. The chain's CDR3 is CASSLTLDEQFF. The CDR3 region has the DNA TGCGCCAGCAGCTTGACGTTAGATGAGCAGTTCTTC.

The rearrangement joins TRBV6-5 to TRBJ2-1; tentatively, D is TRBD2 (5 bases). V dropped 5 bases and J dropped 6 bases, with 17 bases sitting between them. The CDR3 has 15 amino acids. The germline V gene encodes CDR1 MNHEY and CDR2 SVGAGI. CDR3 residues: CASSPSGPSPNEQFF. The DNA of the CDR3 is TGTGCCAGCAGTCCCAGCGGCCCCTCCCCCAATGAGCAGTTCTTC.

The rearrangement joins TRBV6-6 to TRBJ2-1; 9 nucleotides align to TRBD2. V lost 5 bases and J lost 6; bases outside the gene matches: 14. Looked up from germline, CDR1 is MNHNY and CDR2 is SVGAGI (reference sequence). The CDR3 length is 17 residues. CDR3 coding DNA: TGTGCCAGCAGTCCCGACCGGCGGGAGGGCCGGGTCAATGAGCAGTTCTTC. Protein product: CASSPDRREGRVNEQFF.

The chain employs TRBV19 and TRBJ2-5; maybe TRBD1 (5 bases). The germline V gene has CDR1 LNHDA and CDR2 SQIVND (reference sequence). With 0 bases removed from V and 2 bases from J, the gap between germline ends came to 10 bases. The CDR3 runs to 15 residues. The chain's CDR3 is CASSIDVNRQETQYF. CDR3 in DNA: TGTGCCAGTAGTATAGATGTGAACAGGCAAGAGACCCAGTACTTC.

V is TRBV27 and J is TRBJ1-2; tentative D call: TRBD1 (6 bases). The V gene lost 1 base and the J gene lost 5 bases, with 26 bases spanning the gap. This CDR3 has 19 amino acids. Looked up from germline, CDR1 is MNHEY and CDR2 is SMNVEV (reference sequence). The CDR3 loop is CASSLYANPRRQVLYGYTF. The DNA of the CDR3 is TGTGCCAGCAGTTTATACGCCAACCCAAGACGACAGGTTCTATATGGCTACACCTTC.

Written as DNA, the CDR3 is TGTGCCAGCAGTTTATTCGTCAGAGGGACTAGCGGGAGATTCGAGCAGTACTTC. This translates into CASSLFVRGTSGRFEQYF. V usage is TRBV27 and J usage is TRBJ2-7; 14 bases match TRBD2. Germline loops: CDR1 MNHEY, CDR2 SMNVEV (reference sequence). This CDR3 comprises 18 residues. Trimming removed 1 base from V and 6 bases from J; junction bases left unmatched: 11.

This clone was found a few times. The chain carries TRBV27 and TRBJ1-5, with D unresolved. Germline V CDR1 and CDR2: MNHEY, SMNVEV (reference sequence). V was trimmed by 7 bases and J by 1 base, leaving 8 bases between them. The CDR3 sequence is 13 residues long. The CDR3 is CASNYASNQPQHF. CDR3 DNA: TGTGCCAGCAACTACGCGAGCAATCAGCCCCAGCATTTT.

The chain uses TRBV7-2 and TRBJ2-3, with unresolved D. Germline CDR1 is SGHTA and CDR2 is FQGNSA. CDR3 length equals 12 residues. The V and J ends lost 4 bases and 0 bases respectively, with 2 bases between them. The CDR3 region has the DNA TGTGCCAGCAGCTCGAGCACAGATACGCAGTATTTT. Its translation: CASSSSTDTQYF.

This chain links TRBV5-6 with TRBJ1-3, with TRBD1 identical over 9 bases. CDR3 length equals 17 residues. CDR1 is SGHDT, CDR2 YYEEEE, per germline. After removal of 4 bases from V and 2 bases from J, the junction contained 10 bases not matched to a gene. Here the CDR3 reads CASSRRRGTGTGNTIYF. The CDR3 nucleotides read TGTGCCAGCAGCCGACGACGTGGGACAGGGACTGGAAACACCATATATTTT.

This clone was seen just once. The CDR3 reads CASVKGTPNTEAFF. CDR3 bases: TGTGCCAGCGTAAAAGGGACACCAAACACTGAAGCTTTCTTT. This chain joins TRBV6-6 and TRBJ1-1; perhaps TRBD1 as D (6 bases). The CDR3 consists of 14 residues. Between the trimmed V and J ends, which lost 8 bases and 2 bases, there was a span of 15 bases. Looked up from germline, CDR1 is MNHNY and CDR2 is SVGAGI (reference sequence).

The CDR3 DNA is TGTGCCAGCAGTTCACCCGGCAAAGGACAATCATTTTCCCGGAGTTATAATTCACCCCTCCACTTT. Protein product: CASSSPGKGQSFSRSYNSPLHF. This chain links TRBV27 with TRBJ1-6; D might be TRBD1 (5 bases). The CDR3 consists of 22 residues. V lost 4 bases and J lost 4, with 32 bases in between. The germline V gene encodes CDR1 MNHEY and CDR2 SMNVEV (reference sequence).

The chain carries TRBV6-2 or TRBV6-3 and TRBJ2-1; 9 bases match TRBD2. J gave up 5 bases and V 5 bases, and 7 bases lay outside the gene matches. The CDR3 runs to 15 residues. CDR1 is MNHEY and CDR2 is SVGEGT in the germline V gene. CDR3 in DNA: TGTGCCAGCAGTCGAATAGCGGGAGTGGACAATGAGCAGTTCTTC. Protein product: CASSRIAGVDNEQFF.

CDR3 nucleotide sequence: TGTGCCAGCAGCGGGGCAGCGGGAGGAGTGGGAGAGACCCAGTACTTC. Translation: CASSGAAGGVGETQYF. The V and J genes are TRBV2 and TRBJ2-5, with 9 bases fitting TRBD2. The germline V gene encodes CDR1 SNHLY and CDR2 FYNNEI. The junction had 12 bases not matched to a gene; V was cut back by 6 bases and J by 4 bases. CDR3 size: 16 residues.

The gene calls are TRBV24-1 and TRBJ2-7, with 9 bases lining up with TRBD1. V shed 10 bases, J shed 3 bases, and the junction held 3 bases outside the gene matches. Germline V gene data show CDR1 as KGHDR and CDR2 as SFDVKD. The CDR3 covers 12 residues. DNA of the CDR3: TGTGCCACGCAGGACAGGGGCTACGAGCAGTACTTC. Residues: CATQDRGYEQYF.

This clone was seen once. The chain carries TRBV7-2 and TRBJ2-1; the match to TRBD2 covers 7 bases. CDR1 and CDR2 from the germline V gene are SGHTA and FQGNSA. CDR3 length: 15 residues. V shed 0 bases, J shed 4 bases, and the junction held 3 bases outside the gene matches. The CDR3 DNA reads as TGTGCCAGCAGCTTAGCGGGAGGGGATTACAATGAGCAGTTCTTC. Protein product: CASSLAGGDYNEQFF.

DNA for the CDR3: TGCGCCAGCAGGAGGGCTCCCACAGATACGCAGTATTTT. Residues: CASRRAPTDTQYF. The chain recombines TRBV10-2 with TRBJ2-3; TRBD2 is a possible D gene (5 bases). The CDR3 is made up of 13 amino acids. Trimming shortened V by 6 bases and J by 2 bases, and 9 bases separated the two germline ends. CDR1 and CDR2 from the germline V gene are WSHSY and SAAADI.

The CDR3 protein is CASSHYLTGGSTDTQYF. The CDR3 DNA sequence: TGTGCCAGCAGCCACTACTTGACAGGCGGGAGTACAGATACGCAGTATTTT. The J gene is TRBJ2-3, the V gene TRBV3-1 (or the pseudogene TRBV3-2); possibly TRBD2 for D (7 bases). Germline lookup yields CDR1 LGHDT and CDR2 YNNKEL (reference sequence). The ends were cut back, 3 bases at V and 3 bases at J, with 19 bases in the middle. The CDR3 sequence is 17 residues long.

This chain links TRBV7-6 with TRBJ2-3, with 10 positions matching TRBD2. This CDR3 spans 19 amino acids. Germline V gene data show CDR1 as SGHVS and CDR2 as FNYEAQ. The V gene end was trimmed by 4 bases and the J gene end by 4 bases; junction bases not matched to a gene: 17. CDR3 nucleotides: TGTGCCAGCAGCTGGGATCGGGGACTAGCGTTAGGGGGTTCAGATACGCAGTATTTT. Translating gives CASSWDRGLALGGSDTQYF.

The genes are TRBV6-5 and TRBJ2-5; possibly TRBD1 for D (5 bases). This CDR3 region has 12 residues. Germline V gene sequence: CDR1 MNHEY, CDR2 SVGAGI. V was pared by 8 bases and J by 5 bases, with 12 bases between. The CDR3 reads CASGALRETQYF. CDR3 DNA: TGTGCCAGCGGGGCCCTGAGGGAGACCCAGTACTTC.

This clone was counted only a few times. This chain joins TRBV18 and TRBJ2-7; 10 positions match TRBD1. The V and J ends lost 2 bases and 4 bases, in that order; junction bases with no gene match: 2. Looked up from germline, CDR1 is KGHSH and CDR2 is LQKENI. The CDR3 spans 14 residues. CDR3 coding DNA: TGTGCCAGCTCACCAGACAGGGGGCGGTACGAGCAGTACTTC. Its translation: CASSPDRGRYEQYF.

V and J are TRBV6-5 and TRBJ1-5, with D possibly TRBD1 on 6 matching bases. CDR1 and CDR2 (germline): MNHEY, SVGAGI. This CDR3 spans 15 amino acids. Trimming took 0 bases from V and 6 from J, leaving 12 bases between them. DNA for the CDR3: TGTGCCAGCAGTTACTCGAGGACAGCTGGTCAGCCCCAGCATTTT. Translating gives CASSYSRTAGQPQHF.

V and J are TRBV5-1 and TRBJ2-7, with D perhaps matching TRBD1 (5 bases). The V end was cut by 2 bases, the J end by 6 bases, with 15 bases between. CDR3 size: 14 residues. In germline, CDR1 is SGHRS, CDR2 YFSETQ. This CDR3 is CASSLDSPPIEQYF. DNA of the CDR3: TGCGCCAGCAGCTTAGACAGTCCTCCTATCGAGCAGTACTTC.

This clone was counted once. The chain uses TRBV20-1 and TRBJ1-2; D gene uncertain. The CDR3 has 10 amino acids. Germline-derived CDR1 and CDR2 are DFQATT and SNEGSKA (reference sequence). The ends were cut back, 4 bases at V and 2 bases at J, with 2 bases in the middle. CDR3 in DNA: TGCAGTGCTATAAACTATGGCTACACCTTC. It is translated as CSAINYGYTF.

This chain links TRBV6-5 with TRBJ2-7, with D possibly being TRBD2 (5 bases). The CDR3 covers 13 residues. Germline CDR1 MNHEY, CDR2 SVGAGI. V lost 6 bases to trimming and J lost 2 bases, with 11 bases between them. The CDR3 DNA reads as TGTGCCAGCAGCCTTGACTACACCTACGAGCAGTACTTC. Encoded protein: CASSLDYTYEQYF.

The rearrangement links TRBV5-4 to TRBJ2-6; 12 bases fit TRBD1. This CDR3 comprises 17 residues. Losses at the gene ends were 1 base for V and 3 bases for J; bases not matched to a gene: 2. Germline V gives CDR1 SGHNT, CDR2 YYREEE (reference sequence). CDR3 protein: CASSLWDRGRGANVLTF. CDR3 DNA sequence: TGTGCCAGCAGCTTGTGGGACAGGGGGCGTGGGGCCAACGTCCTGACTTTC.

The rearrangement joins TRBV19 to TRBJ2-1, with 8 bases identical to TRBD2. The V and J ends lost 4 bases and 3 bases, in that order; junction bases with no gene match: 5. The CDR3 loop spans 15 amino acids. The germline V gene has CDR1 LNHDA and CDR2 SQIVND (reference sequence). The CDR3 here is CASSRGLVSYNEQFF. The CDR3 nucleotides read TGTGCCAGTAGTAGGGGACTAGTAAGCTACAATGAGCAGTTCTTC.

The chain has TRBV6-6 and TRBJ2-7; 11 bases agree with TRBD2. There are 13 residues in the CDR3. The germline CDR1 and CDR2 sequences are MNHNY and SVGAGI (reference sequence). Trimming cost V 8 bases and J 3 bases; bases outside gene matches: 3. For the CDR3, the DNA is TGTGCCAGCCGACTAGCGGGGTACTACGAGCAGTACTTC. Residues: CASRLAGYYEQYF.

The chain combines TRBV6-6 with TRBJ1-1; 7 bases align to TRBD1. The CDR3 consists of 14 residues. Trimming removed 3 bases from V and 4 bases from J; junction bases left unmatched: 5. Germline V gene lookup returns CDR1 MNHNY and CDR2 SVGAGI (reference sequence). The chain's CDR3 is CASSYTQGGTEAFF. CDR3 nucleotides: TGTGCCAGCAGTTATACCCAGGGGGGCACTGAAGCTTTCTTT.

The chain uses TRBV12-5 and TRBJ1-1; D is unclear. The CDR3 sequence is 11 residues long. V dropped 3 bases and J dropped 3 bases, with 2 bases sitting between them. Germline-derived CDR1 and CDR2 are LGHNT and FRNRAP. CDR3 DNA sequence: TGTGCTAGTGGTTTCTACACTGAAGCTTTCTTT. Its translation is CASGFYTEAFF.

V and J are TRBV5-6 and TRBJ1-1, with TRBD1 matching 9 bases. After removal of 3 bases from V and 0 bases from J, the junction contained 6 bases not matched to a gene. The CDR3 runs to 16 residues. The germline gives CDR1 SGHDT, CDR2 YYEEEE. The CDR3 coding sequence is TGTGCCAGCAGCTCCCCGGGACAGGGTATGAACACTGAAGCTTTCTTT. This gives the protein CASSSPGQGMNTEAFF. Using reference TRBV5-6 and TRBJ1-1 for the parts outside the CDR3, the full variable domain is DAGVTQSPTHLIKTRGQQVTLRCSPKSGHDTVSWYQQALGQGPQFIFQYYEEEERQRGNFPDRFSGHQFPNYSSELNVNALLLGDSALYLCASSSPGQGMNTEAFFGQGTRLTVV.

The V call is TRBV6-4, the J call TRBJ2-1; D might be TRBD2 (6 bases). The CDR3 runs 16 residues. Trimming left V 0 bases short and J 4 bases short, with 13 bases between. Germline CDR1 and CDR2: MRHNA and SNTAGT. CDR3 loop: CASSDSIVAEYNEQFF. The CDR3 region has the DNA TGTGCCAGCAGTGACTCGATAGTAGCGGAGTACAATGAGCAGTTCTTC.